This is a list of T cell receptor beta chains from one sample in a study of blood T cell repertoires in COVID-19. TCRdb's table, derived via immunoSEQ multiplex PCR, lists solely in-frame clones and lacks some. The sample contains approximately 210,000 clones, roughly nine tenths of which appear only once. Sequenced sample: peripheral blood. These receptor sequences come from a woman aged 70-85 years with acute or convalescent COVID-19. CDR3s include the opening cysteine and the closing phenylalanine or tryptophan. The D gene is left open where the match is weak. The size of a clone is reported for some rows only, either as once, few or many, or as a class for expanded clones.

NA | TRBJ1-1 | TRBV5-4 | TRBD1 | TGTGCCAGCAGCTCGGGACAGGGGCTGAACACTGAAGCTTTCTTT | CASSSGQGLNTEAFF
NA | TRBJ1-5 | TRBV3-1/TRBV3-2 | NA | TGTGCCAGCAGCCAAGCCGGGGGTCGGAGCAATCAGCCCCAGCATTTT | CASSQAGGRSNQPQHF
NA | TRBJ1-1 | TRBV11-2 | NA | TGTGCCAGCAGCAATCAATGGGAGGCGAACACTGAAGCTTTCTTT | CASSNQWEANTEAFF
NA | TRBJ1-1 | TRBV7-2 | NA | TGTGCCAGCAAACAAGGCAGGGGGAACACTGAAGCTTTCTTT | CASKQGRGNTEAFF
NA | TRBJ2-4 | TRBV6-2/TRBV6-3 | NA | TGTGCCAGCAGTTCCACAGTGTTAGCCAAAAACATTCAGTACTTC | CASSSTVLAKNIQYF
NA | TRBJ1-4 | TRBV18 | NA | TGTGCCAGCTCACCATCGGGGGGCACCGTAGAAAAACTGTTTTTT | CASSPSGGTVEKLFF
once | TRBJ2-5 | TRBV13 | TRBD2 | TGTGCCAGCAGCGAAGCGGGGATAGAGACCCAGTACTTC | CASSEAGIETQYF
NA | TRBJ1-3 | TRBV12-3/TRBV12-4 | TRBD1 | TGTGCCAGCAGTCAGGGACAGGGAAACACCATATATTTT | CASSQGQGNTIYF
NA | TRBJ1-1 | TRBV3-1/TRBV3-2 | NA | TGTGCCAGCAGCCAAGGGAGAGGGAACACTGAAGCTTTCTTT | CASSQGRGNTEAFF
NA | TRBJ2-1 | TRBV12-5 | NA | TGTGCTAGTGGTTTGGGGCTAGCGCGCGATGAGCAGTTCTTC | CASGLGLARDEQFF
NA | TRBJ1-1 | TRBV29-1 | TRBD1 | TGCAGCCTCGAAGGAAGTGGGACAGGATATAACACTGAAGCTTTCTTT | CSLEGSGTGYNTEAFF
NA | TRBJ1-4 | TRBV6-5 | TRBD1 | TGTGCCAGCAGATACAGGGGGACAGGAGATGAAAAACTGTTTTTT | CASRYRGTGDEKLFF
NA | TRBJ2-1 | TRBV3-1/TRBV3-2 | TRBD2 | TGTGCCAGCAGCCAGCCTCGAGGCGTCGGGTTAGCGGGAGGGAATGAGCAGTTCTTC | CASSQPRGVGLAGGNEQFF
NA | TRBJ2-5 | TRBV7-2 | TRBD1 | TGTGCCAGCAGCTTATCCGGGACAGGGGGGGAGACCCAGTACTTC | CASSLSGTGGETQYF
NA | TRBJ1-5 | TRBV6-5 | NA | TGTGCCAGCAGTTTCAGGGCGGTTGCGGGGCAGCCCCAGCATTTT | CASSFRAVAGQPQHF
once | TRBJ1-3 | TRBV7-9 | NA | TGTGCCAGCAGCTTACTGGTTCGAGCTGGAAACACCATATATTTT | CASSLLVRAGNTIYF
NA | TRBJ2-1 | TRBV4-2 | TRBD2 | TGTGCCAGCAGCCAGGGACTAGCGGGATACAATGAGCAGTTCTTC | CASSQGLAGYNEQFF
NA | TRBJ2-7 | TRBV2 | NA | TGTGCCAGCACCCTGGAGACAGCCTCCTACGAGCAGTACTTC | CASTLETASYEQYF
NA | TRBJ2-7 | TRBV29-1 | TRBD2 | TGCAGCGCCCGAATGGGCAATAGCGGGGCCCACTACGAGCAGTACTTC | CSARMGNSGAHYEQYF
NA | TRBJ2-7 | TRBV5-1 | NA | TGCGCCAGCAGCTTGCCGGGGAATCCCTACGAGCAGTACTTC | CASSLPGNPYEQYF
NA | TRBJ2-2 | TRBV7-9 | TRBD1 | TGTGCCTCTATTAGGGACAGCCCCACCGGGGAGCTGTTTTTT | CASIRDSPTGELFF
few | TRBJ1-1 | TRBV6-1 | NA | TGTGCCAGCAGTGTCCGTCGGCGGGGGGGGCTTGGAGAAGGTGAAGCTTTCTTT | CASSVRRRGGLGEGEAFF
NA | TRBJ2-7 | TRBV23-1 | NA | TGCGCCAGCAGTCCGCGACAGGGACTCTCATACGAGCAGTACTTC | CASSPRQGLSYEQYF
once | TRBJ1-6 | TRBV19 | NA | TGTGCCAGTAAGAGTGACAAGGGAGTCAAGAATTCACCCCTCCACTTT | CASKSDKGVKNSPLHF
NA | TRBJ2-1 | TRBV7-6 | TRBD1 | TGTGCCAGCAGCAGGGGACAGTACAATGAGCAGTTCTTC | CASSRGQYNEQFF
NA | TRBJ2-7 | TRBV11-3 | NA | TGTGCCAGCAGCTTAGCCCCGCCCTACCGGGGAGGAGACGCCAAATACGAGCAGTACTTC | CASSLAPPYRGGDAKYEQYF
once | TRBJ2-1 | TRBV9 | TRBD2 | TGTGCCAGCAGCGCGGCCGGGAGGGGCTACAATGAGCAGTTCTTC | CASSAAGRGYNEQFF
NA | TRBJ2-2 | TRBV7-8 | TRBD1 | TGTGCCAGCACCCCCGGTAGGACAGGGCAAAGTTCCGGGGAGCTGTTTTTT | CASTPGRTGQSSGELFF
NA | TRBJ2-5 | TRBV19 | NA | TGTGCCAGTAGTCAAATAGGTGGGGCCATCCCACAAGAGACCCAGTACTTC | CASSQIGGAIPQETQYF
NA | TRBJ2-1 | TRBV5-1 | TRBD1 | TGCGCCAGCAGCGTGGACAGGCCCCCGCCGTTCTTC | CASSVDRPPPFF
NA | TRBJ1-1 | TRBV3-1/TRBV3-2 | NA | TGTGCCAGCAGCCCAGGGACTGAAGCTTTCTTT | CASSPGTEAFF
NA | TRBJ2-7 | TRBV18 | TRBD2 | TGTGCCAGCTCACCACGGGCTAGCGGCTACGAGCAGTACTTC | CASSPRASGYEQYF
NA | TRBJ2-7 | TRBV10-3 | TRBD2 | TGTGCCATCAAGCCGGGACTAGCCTCTTACGAGCAGTACTTC | CAIKPGLASYEQYF
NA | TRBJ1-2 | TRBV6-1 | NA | TGTGCCAGCAGGGCGACTACTTCTAACTATGGCTACACCTTC | CASRATTSNYGYTF
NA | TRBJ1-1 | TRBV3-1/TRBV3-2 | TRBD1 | TGTGCCAGCAGACCCTTAGGACAGGGGGATGAAGCTTTCTTT | CASRPLGQGDEAFF
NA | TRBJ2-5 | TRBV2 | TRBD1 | TGTGCCAGCAGAGAGGACAGGGGGTCAGAGACCCAGTACTTC | CASREDRGSETQYF
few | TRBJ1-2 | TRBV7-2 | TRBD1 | TGTGCCAGCAGGGATCCCGGGACAGGGGTCTATGGCTACACCTTC | CASRDPGTGVYGYTF
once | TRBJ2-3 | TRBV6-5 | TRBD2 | TGTGCCAGCAGCGCTACTAGCGGGGGGGCAGATACGCAGTATTTT | CASSATSGGADTQYF
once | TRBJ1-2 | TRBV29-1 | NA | TGCAGCGTTGAAGACGAGCGAAGGGGCTACACCTTC | CSVEDERRGYTF
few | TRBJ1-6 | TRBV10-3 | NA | TGTGCCATCAGTCCGGGGGGGGCGAATAATTCACCCCTCCACTTT | CAISPGGANNSPLHF
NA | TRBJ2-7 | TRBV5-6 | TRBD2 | TGTGCCAGCAGCTCGCTAGCGGGAGTCCCCGAGCAGTACTTC | CASSSLAGVPEQYF
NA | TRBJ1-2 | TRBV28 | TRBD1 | TGTGCCAACTCTGACAGGGGGCTAGGTGGCTACACCTTC | CANSDRGLGGYTF
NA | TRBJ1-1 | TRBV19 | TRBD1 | TGTGCCAGTAGTACCTCGACAGGGATGAACACTGAAGCTTTCTTT | CASSTSTGMNTEAFF
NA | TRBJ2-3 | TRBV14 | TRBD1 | TGTGCCAGCAGCCGCCGGACAGGGTCTGCAGATACGCAGTATTTT | CASSRRTGSADTQYF
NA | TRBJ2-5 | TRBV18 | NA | TGTGCCAGCTCACCACTCCGCGACGACAGCCAAGAGACCCAGTACTTC | CASSPLRDDSQETQYF
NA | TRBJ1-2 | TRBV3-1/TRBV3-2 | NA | TGTGCCAGCAGCCAACAGGGTGGAAGCTATGGCTACACCTTC | CASSQQGGSYGYTF
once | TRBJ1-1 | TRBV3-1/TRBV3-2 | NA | TGTGCCAGCAGCCAAGCAGGGGACCTGAACACTGAAGCTTTCTTT | CASSQAGDLNTEAFF
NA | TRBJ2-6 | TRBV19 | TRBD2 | TGTGCCAGTAGCCACCCGAGCGGGAGGAGGACTGGGGCCAACGTCCTGACTTTC | CASSHPSGRRTGANVLTF
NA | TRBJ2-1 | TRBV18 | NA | TGTGCCAGCTCAGTTTGGTCCACACAACAGGGATACCCCGGTGAGCAGTTCTTC | CASSVWSTQQGYPGEQFF
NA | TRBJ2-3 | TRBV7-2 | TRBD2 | TGTGCCAGCAGCTTAGTTGGGGGTCCGGGACTAGACCCAGATACGCAGTATTTT | CASSLVGGPGLDPDTQYF
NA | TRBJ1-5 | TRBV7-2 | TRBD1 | TGTGCCAGCAGCTTAGCAGGGGGACAGGGATCTAATCAGCCCCAGCATTTT | CASSLAGGQGSNQPQHF
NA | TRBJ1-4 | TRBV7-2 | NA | TGTGCCAGCAGCCCCCGCGCCCTCAATGAAAAACTGTTTTTT | CASSPRALNEKLFF
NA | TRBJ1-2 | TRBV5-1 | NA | TGCGCCAGCAGCCCATTGGATTCAGGGAACTATGGCTACACCTTC | CASSPLDSGNYGYTF
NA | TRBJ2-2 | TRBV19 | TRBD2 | TGTGCCAGTAGAACAACCCCCGGGACTAGCGGGGGGCTGTTTTTT | CASRTTPGTSGGLFF
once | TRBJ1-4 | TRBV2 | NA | TGTGCCAGCAGTGAAGCGCTTTGGACACGGCCCAGCCATAAAAAACTGTTTTTT | CASSEALWTRPSHKKLFF
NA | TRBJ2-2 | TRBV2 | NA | TGTGCCAGCCTGGGTCAGGGGTCGACCGGGGAGCTGTTTTTT | CASLGQGSTGELFF
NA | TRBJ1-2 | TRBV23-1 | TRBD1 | TGCGCCAGCGGATCGCCCTTAGACAGGGAAGCTAACTATGGCTACACCTTC | CASGSPLDREANYGYTF
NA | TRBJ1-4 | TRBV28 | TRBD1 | TGTGCCAGCAGGGCAGGGGGCTCGAATGAAAAACTGTTTTTT | CASRAGGSNEKLFF
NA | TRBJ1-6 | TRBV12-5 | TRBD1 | TGTGCTAGTGGTTTGGAGACAGGGGTAGGTAATTCACCCCTCCACTTT | CASGLETGVGNSPLHF
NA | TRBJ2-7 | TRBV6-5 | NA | TGTGCCAGCAGTTACACTATATCCTACGAGCAGTACTTC | CASSYTISYEQYF